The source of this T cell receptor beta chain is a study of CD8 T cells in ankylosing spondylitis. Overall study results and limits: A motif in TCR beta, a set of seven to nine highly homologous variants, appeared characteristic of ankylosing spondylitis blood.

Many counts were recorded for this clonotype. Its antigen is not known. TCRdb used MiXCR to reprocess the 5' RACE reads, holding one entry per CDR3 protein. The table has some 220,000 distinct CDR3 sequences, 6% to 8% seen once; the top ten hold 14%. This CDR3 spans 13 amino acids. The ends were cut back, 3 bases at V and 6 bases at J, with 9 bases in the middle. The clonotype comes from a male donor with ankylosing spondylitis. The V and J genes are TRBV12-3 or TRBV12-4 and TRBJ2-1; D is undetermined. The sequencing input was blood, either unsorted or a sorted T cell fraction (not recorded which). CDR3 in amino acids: CASSFGPLNEQFF. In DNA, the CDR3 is TGTGCCAGCAGTTTCGGCCCACTCAATGAGCAGTTCTTC.